This T cell receptor beta chain was identified in a study of response to subunit inactivated influenza vaccine. This clonotype showed up just a few times. TCRdb redid the calling of the RT-PCR reads with MiXCR, one entry per CDR3 protein. The sample yields around 760,000 distinct CDR3 sequences, approximately 15% seen once. This CDR3 contains 13 residues. Trimming left V 6 bases short and J 3 bases short, with 11 bases between. Germline lookup yields CDR1 ENHRY and CDR2 SYGVKD. Sample: PBMCs from blood, taken 14 to 15 days before vaccination. This chain uses TRBV10-3 with TRBJ2-5; D gene uncertain. This TCR was recovered from a man in his fifties who received an inactivated influenza vaccine. The CDR3 DNA is TGTGCCATCAGGACGGACGTAGAAGAGACCCAGTACTTC. The encoded protein is CAIRTDVEETQYF.